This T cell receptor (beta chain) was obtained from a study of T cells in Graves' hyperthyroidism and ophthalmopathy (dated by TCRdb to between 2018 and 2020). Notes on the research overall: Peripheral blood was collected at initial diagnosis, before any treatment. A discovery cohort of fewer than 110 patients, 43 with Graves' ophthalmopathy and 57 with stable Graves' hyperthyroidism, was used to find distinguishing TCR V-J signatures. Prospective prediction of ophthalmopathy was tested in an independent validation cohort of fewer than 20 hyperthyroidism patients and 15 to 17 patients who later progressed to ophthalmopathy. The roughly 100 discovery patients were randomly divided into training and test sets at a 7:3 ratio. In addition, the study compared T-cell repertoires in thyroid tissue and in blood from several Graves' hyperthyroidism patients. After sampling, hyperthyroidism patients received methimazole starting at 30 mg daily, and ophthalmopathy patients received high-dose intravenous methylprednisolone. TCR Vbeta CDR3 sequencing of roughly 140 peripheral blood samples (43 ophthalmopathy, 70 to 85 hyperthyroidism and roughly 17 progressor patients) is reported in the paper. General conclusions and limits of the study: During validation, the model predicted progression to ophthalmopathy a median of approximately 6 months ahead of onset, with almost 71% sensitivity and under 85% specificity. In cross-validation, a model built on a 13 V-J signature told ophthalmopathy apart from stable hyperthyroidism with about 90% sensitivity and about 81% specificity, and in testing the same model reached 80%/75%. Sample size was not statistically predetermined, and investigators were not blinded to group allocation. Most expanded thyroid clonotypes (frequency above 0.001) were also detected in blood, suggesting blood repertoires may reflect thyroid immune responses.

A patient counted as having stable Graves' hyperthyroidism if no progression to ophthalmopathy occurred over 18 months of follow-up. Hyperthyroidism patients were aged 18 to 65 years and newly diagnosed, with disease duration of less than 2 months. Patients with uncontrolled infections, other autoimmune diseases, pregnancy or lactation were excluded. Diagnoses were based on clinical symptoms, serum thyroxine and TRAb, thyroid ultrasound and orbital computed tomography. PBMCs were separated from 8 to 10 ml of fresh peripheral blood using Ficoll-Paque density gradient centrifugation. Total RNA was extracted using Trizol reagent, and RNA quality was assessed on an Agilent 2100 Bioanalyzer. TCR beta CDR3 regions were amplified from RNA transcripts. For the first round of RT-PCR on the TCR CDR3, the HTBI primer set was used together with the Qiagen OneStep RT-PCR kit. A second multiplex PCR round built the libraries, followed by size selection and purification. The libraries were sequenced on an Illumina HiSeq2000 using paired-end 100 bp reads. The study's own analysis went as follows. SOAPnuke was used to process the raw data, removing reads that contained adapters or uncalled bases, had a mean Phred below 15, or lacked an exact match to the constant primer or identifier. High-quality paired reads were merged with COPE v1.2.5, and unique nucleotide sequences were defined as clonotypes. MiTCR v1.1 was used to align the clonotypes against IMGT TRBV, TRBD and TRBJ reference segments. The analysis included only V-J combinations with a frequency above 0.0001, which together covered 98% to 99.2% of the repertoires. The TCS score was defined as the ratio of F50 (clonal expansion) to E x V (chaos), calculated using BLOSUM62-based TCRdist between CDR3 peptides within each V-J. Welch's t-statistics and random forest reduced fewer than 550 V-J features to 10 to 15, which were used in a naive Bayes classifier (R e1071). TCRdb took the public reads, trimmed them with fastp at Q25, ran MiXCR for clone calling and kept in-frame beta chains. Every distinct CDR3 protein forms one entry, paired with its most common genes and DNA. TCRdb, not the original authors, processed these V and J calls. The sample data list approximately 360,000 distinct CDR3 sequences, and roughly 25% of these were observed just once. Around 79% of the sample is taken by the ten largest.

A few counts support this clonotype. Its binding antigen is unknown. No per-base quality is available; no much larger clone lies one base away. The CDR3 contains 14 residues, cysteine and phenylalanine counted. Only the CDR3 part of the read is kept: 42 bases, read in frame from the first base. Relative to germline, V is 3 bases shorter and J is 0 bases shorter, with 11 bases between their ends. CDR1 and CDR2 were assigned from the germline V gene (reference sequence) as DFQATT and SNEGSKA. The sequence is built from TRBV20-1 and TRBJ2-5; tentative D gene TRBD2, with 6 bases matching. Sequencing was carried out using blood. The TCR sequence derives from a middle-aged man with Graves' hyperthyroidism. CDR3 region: CSASPASDQETQYF. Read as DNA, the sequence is TGCAGTGCTAGTCCAGCTAGCGACCAAGAGACCCAGTACTTC.